This TCR beta chain was recorded in a study of technical replicates of blood from a few donors. Some clones are missing from TCRdb's copy, which holds only in-frame ones; the method was immunoSEQ multiplex PCR. The sample comprises under 70,000 clones, 92% of which are singletons, and 0.38% rests with the top ten. The germline CDR1 and CDR2 sequences are MNHEY and SMNVEV (reference sequence). This CDR3 spans 15 amino acids. V shed 5 bases, J shed 3 bases, and the junction held 6 bases outside the gene matches. The V gene is TRBV27, the J gene TRBJ2-5; the match to TRBD1 covers 10 bases. Sequenced material: T cells isolated from PBMCs. This sequence was found in a human donor in good health. This CDR3 reads CASSLGTGAEETQYF. The CDR3 nucleotides are TGTGCCAGCAGTCTAGGGACAGGGGCCGAAGAGACCCAGTACTTC.